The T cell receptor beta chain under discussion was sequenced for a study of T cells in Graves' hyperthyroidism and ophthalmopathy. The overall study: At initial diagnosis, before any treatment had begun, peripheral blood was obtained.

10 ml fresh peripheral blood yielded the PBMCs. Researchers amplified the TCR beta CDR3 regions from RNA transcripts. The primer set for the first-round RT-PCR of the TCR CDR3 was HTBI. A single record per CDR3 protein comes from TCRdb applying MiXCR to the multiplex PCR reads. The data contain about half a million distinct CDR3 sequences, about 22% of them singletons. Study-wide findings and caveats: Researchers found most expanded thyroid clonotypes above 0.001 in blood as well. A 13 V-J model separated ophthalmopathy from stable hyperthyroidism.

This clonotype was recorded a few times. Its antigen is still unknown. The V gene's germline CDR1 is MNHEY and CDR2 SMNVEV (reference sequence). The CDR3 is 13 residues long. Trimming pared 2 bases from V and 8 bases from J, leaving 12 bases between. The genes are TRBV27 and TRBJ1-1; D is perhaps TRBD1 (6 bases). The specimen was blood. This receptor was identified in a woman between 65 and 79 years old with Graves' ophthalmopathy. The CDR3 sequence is CASSLRGGGEAFF. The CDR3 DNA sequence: TGTGCCAGCAGTTTACGAGGAGGGGGGGAAGCTTTCTTT.